Following are 8 T cell receptor beta chains from one sample sequenced in a study of blood T cell repertoires in COVID-19. The data were produced by immunoSEQ multiplex PCR, yet TCRdb's version contains in-frame clones alone and is incomplete. The table includes roughly 210,000 clones, 88% detected once. The sequenced sample consisted of peripheral blood. Receptors were obtained from a man between 65 and 85 years old with acute or convalescent COVID-19.

The chain combines TRBV27 with TRBJ1-6, with no clear D. V lost 3 bases, J lost 9 bases, and 6 bases lay in between. The CDR3 spans 12 residues. From germline, CDR1 is MNHEY and CDR2 SMNVEV (reference sequence). CDR3 nucleotide sequence: TGTGCCAGCAGTTTTAATCGTTCACCCCTCCACTTT. This gives the protein CASSFNRSPLHF.

The gene calls are TRBV19 and TRBJ2-4; D perhaps matches TRBD2 (6 bases). The V and J ends lost 7 bases and 6 bases respectively, with 13 bases between them. This CDR3 comprises 13 residues. Germline V gives CDR1 LNHDA, CDR2 SQIVND (reference sequence). CDR3 amino acids: CASKEGGINIQYF. The CDR3 DNA follows: TGTGCCAGTAAGGAGGGCGGCATAAACATTCAGTACTTC.

Note on this clone: This sample also contains other DNA sequences that code for the same CDR3. In DNA form, the CDR3 reads TGTGCCAGCAGTAGTGGACAGGGGGATCAGCCCCAGCATTTT. Its translation is CASSSGQGDQPQHF. V and J are TRBV28 and TRBJ1-5; TRBD1 matches 10 bases. Germline V gene sequence: CDR1 MDHEN, CDR2 SYDVKM. This CDR3 is 14 amino acids long. Trimming at V came to 5 bases and at J to 5 bases, leaving 3 bases not matched to a gene. Together with reference TRBV28 and TRBJ1-5, the CDR3 gives the full variable domain: DVKVTQSSRYLVKRTGEKVFLECVQDMDHENMFWYRQDPGLGLRLIYFSYDVKMKEKGDIPEGYSVSREKKERFSLILESASTNQTSMYLCASSSGQGDQPQHFGDGTRLSIL.

V gene TRBV12-3 or TRBV12-4 combines with J gene TRBJ2-1, with a tentative D call TRBD2 (6 bases). The CDR3 extends over 13 amino acids. V was clipped by 3 bases and J by 7 bases, with 10 bases between them. As DNA, the CDR3 is TGTGCCAGCAGTTTTCTGGGGACTAATGAGCAGTTCTTC. It translates to CASSFLGTNEQFF.

The J gene is TRBJ2-5, the V gene TRBV18; maybe TRBD2 (5 bases). Germline loops: CDR1 KGHSH, CDR2 LQKENI. The CDR3 is 13 residues long. Trimming shortened V by 5 bases and J by 4 bases, and 11 bases separated the two germline ends. CDR3 DNA: TGTGCCAGCTCAGACGGGATGGCAGAGACCCAGTACTTC. Translating gives CASSDGMAETQYF.

This clone was recorded once. The rearrangement links TRBV2 to TRBJ1-1; the match to TRBD1 covers 7 bases. The ends lost 4 bases at V and 4 bases at J; junction bases unmatched: 9. Germline V gene data show CDR1 as SNHLY and CDR2 as FYNNEI. The CDR3 runs 15 residues. The CDR3 DNA reads TGTGCCAGCAGTGCTCAGGGGGTTGGAGTCACTGAAGCTTTCTTT. Translated: CASSAQGVGVTEAFF.

The rearrangement uses TRBV28 and TRBJ2-4, with 9 bases that match TRBD1. Germline V CDR1 and CDR2: MDHEN, SYDVKM. Trimming cost V 6 bases and J 4 bases; bases outside gene matches: 7. The CDR3 has 15 residues. CDR3 in amino acids: CASRTTGQGKNIQYF. In DNA form, the CDR3 reads TGTGCCAGCAGAACTACGGGACAGGGAAAAAACATTCAGTACTTC.

This clone was seen more than once but under ten times. The J gene is TRBJ2-1, the V gene TRBV5-4; weak D call: TRBD2 (7 bases). The CDR3 contains 16 residues. The V and J ends lost 2 bases and 2 bases respectively, with 14 bases between them. The germline V gene has CDR1 SGHNT and CDR2 YYREEE (reference sequence). The CDR3 nucleotides are TGTGCCAGCAGCTTCGGGGGGAGGGGGACCTACAATGAGCAGTTCTTC. It translates to CASSFGGRGTYNEQFF.